What follows are 27 T cell receptor beta chains derived from one specimen sequenced in a study of T cell clonotyping in hematopoietic cell transplantation (dated by TCRdb to the early 2020s). The sample's time point label is to be understood as: recipient sample about 28 days before transplant, after cytoreduction. The library relied on the immunoSEQ multiplex PCR assay. TCRdb took over this immuneACCESS table, retaining in-frame rearrangements with V and J assigned. Such tables are incomplete; in checked studies, under half of the missing clones stem from an unresolved V gene, and the remainder is unexplained. This sample is represented by approximately 9,300 clones; around 90% of them were singletons. Together, the top ten hold about 16% of the sample. The sequenced sample was peripheral blood mononuclear cells, obtained before stem cell transplant. These receptors came from a woman aged 45-60 years with chronic myeloid leukemia. Some clones in this sample may be carry-over from other donors' samples.

The rearrangement links TRBV6-1 to TRBJ2-1; possible D gene TRBD1, 6 bases. The germline V and J ends were trimmed by 2 bases and 7 bases, with 15 bases remaining between them. The germline V gene has CDR1 MNHNS and CDR2 SASEGT. The CDR3 covers 15 residues. The CDR3: CASSEWGQTRNEQFF. For the CDR3, the DNA is TGTGCCAGCAGTGAATGGGGGCAAACACGAAATGAGCAGTTCTTC.

The chain employs TRBV7-8 and TRBJ2-5; perhaps TRBD2 as D (5 bases). V dropped 3 bases and J dropped 2 bases, with 10 bases sitting between them. Germline V CDR1 and CDR2: SGHVS, FQNEAQ. This CDR3 region has 14 residues. CDR3 amino acids: CASSFRGLQETQYF. The CDR3 DNA is TGTGCCAGCAGCTTCCGCGGGCTTCAAGAGACCCAGTACTTC. Looking up the rest from reference TRBV7-8 and TRBJ2-5 gives the full variable domain: GAGVSQSPRYKVAKRGQDVALRCDPISGHVSLFWYQQALGQGPEFLTYFQNEAQLDKSGLPSDRFFAERPEGSVSTLKIQRTQQEDSAVYLCASSFRGLQETQYFGPGTRLLVL.

The J gene is TRBJ2-7, the V gene TRBV11-2; no definite D call. There are 13 residues in the CDR3. From germline, CDR1 is SGHAT and CDR2 FQNNGV. Trimming pared 0 bases from V and 2 bases from J, leaving 5 bases between. The CDR3 is CASSLDRTYEQYF. In nucleotides, the CDR3 is TGTGCCAGCAGCTTAGACAGGACCTACGAGCAGTACTTC.

The chain recombines TRBV27 with TRBJ2-7; no clear D. In germline, CDR1 is MNHEY, CDR2 SMNVEV (reference sequence). The CDR3 covers 12 residues. V was shortened by 3 bases and J by 7 bases, with 10 bases between the two germline ends. The CDR3 reads CASSFSSGEQYF. In DNA form, the CDR3 reads TGTGCCAGCAGTTTTTCCTCGGGTGAGCAGTACTTC.

V usage is TRBV19 and J usage is TRBJ2-1; perhaps TRBD1 as D (6 bases). Trimming pared 7 bases from V and 4 bases from J, leaving 20 bases between. This CDR3 is built from 16 residues. Germline V gene lookup returns CDR1 LNHDA and CDR2 SQIVND (reference sequence). The CDR3 spells CASTPSHGDTYNEQFF. The CDR3 bases are TGTGCCAGTACCCCGTCACACGGGGACACATACAATGAGCAGTTCTTC.

This clone counts as medium-sized (0.01 to 0.1%). The chain has TRBV11-2 and TRBJ1-2; no clear D gene. Trimming left V 5 bases short and J 7 bases short, with 17 bases between. Looked up from germline, CDR1 is SGHAT and CDR2 is FQNNGV. This CDR3 is 14 amino acids long. The CDR3 sequence is CASSPQTTYPGYTF. Written as DNA, the CDR3 is TGTGCCAGCAGCCCCCAGACGACATATCCTGGCTACACCTTC.

The chain has TRBV6-1 and TRBJ2-7; TRBD1 matches 9 bases. V lost 1 base to trimming and J lost 5 bases; unmatched junction nucleotides: 9. The CDR3 totals 16 residues. Germline V gives CDR1 MNHNS, CDR2 SASEGT. In DNA, the CDR3 is TGTGCCAGCAGTGAAGGCGGGACAGGGATAGTCCACGAGCAGTACTTC. Translation: CASSEGGTGIVHEQYF.

This chain connects TRBV5-1 to TRBJ1-4, with D perhaps TRBD1 (6 bases). CDR1 and CDR2 (germline): SGHRS, YFSETQ. The CDR3 sequence is 17 residues long. Trimming took off 2 bases at V and 0 bases at J, with 14 bases between the two ends. CDR3 amino acids: CASSFGDNIATNEKLFF. The CDR3 nucleotides are TGCGCCAGCAGCTTCGGGGACAATATTGCAACTAATGAAAAACTGTTTTTT.

The chain uses TRBV5-6 and TRBJ2-7; the D gene is possibly TRBD1 (6 bases). The germline V gene has CDR1 SGHDT and CDR2 YYEEEE. This CDR3 comprises 15 residues. Trimming took off 6 bases at V and 0 bases at J, with 16 bases between the two ends. Written as DNA, the CDR3 is TGTGCCAGCATCACCAGGGGTTTAGGCTCCTACGAGCAGTACTTC. Amino acid sequence: CASITRGLGSYEQYF.

The chain has TRBV28 and TRBJ1-1, with D perhaps TRBD1 (6 bases). The CDR3 runs to 14 residues. Per the germline V gene, CDR1 is MDHEN and CDR2 is SYDVKM. Trimming shortened V by 3 bases and J by 8 bases, and 16 bases separated the two germline ends. CDR3 sequence reads: CASSFAGGTREAFF. The CDR3 DNA is TGTGCCAGCAGTTTTGCCGGGGGCACCCGGGAAGCTTTCTTT.

This sequence joins TRBV20-1 and TRBJ2-5; D not resolved. CDR3 length equals 11 residues. Deletions cut 5 bases from V and 5 bases from J, with 9 bases between. Germline V gives CDR1 DFQATT, CDR2 SNEGSKA (reference sequence). The CDR3 DNA sequence: TGCAGTGCTGGGCTTTTGGAGACCCAGTACTTC. Residues: CSAGLLETQYF.

This clone was seen a single time. V and J are TRBV11-3 and TRBJ2-7; TRBD2 agrees at 7 bases. Germline CDR1 SGHNT, CDR2 YENEEA. The CDR3 consists of 14 residues. V was pared by 2 bases and J by 2 bases, with 3 bases of the junction left unmatched. CDR3 sequence (DNA): TGTGCCAGCAGCTTAAATAGCGGGCCCTACGAGCAGTACTTC. Its translation: CASSLNSGPYEQYF.

This clone has just a few counts. This rearrangement joins TRBV1 to TRBJ2-2. TRBV1 is termed a pseudogene. The CDR3 sequence is 10 residues long. The CDR3 DNA reads as TGCACCAGCAGCACCGGGGAGCTGTTTTTT. Its translation is CTSSTGELFF.

The rearrangement joins TRBV7-8 to TRBJ2-1; no reliable D call. The germline V gene has CDR1 SGHVS and CDR2 FQNEAQ. Trimming removed 5 bases at V and 0 bases at J, with 14 bases between. This CDR3 contains 16 residues. The DNA for the CDR3 is TGTGCCAGCAGCCCCCGACCGGTGAGCTCCTACAATGAGCAGTTCTTC. It encodes CASSPRPVSSYNEQFF.

The chain employs TRBV19 and TRBJ1-1; D perhaps matches TRBD1 (5 bases). CDR1 and CDR2 (germline): LNHDA, SQIVND (reference sequence). The ends were cut back, 10 bases at V and 0 bases at J, with 12 bases in the middle. This CDR3 has 13 amino acids. CDR3 nucleotides: TGTGCCACAGAGGGACGCTTGAACACTGAAGCTTTCTTT. As protein: CATEGRLNTEAFF.

The V gene is TRBV28, the J gene TRBJ2-1; 8 nucleotides agree with TRBD2. J lost 7 bases, V lost 4 bases, and 6 bases had no gene match. This CDR3 region has 14 residues. Germline V CDR1 and CDR2: MDHEN, SYDVKM. The CDR3 loop reads CASSSGGGINEQFF. CDR3 nucleotide sequence: TGTGCCAGCAGTTCGGGCGGGGGGATTAATGAGCAGTTCTTC.

The CDR3: CASSFSGGEQYF. CDR3 DNA: TGTGCCAGCAGTTTCTCTGGGGGGGAGCAGTACTTC. This rearrangement joins TRBV28 to TRBJ2-7, with D possibly being TRBD2 (6 bases). CDR1 MDHEN and CDR2 SYDVKM come from the germline V gene. With 3 bases removed from V and 7 bases from J, the gap between germline ends came to 10 bases. The CDR3 has 12 residues.

The chain is built from TRBV19 and TRBJ2-5; perhaps TRBD2 as D (6 bases). The CDR3 consists of 11 residues. Trimming took 4 bases from V and 14 from J, leaving 14 bases between them. Germline CDR1 LNHDA, CDR2 SQIVND (reference sequence). The CDR3 nucleotides are TGTGCCAGTAGTACCGGGACTGGATTTTACTTC. Its protein is CASSTGTGFYF.

This chain connects TRBV4-2 to TRBJ2-3, with 13 bases identical to TRBD2. CDR1 and CDR2 from the germline V gene are LGHNA and YNFKEQ. With V trimmed by 0 bases and J by 3 bases, 3 bases remained unmatched. The CDR3 is 17 residues long. The CDR3: CASSQELAGGPTDTQYF. As DNA, the CDR3 is TGTGCCAGCAGCCAAGAACTAGCGGGAGGGCCGACAGATACGCAGTATTTT.

In its sample, this clone was seen a few times. This sequence joins TRBV28 and TRBJ1-5; D is uncertain. The germline gives CDR1 MDHEN, CDR2 SYDVKM. The V and J ends lost 3 bases and 4 bases respectively, with 13 bases between them. The CDR3 runs 15 residues. The CDR3 is CASSLYTGSNQPQHF. The CDR3 DNA reads TGTGCCAGCAGTTTGTACACCGGGAGTAATCAGCCCCAGCATTTT.

The V gene is TRBV6-1, the J gene TRBJ2-6; no reliable D call. Germline V lookup: CDR1 MNHNS, CDR2 SASEGT. Trimming cost V 1 base and J 0 bases, with 4 bases left between them. This CDR3 is 15 amino acids long. CDR3 amino acids: CASSEGGSGANVLTF. The DNA for the CDR3 is TGTGCCAGCAGTGAAGGGGGCTCTGGGGCCAACGTCCTGACTTTC.

The V and J genes are TRBV29-1 and TRBJ1-1, with a weak D call TRBD1 (6 bases). The CDR3 is made up of 13 amino acids. The germline V and J ends were trimmed by 8 bases and 1 base, with 14 bases remaining between them. Per germline, CDR1 SQVTM and CDR2 ANQGSEA. Here the CDR3 DNA reads TGCAGCTCTCCGGGGGCAGGGAACACTGAAGCTTTCTTT. Its protein is CSSPGAGNTEAFF. Using reference TRBV29-1 and TRBJ1-1 for the parts outside the CDR3, the full variable domain is SAVISQKPSRDICQRGTSLTIQCQVDSQVTMMFWYRQQPGQSLTLIATANQGSEATYESGFVIDKFPISRPNLTFSTLTVSNMSPEDSSIYLCSSPGAGNTEAFFGQGTRLTVV.

The J gene is TRBJ1-2, the V gene TRBV28; possible D gene TRBD1, 6 bases. This CDR3 is built from 12 residues. Trimming removed 5 bases at V and 5 bases at J, with 9 bases between. Germline assignment: CDR1 MDHEN and CDR2 SYDVKM. The CDR3 bases are TGTGCCAGCAGTACAGGACAGTATGGCTACACCTTC. Translation gives CASSTGQYGYTF.

The V call is TRBV5-6, the J call TRBJ2-3, with 11 positions matching TRBD1. The V and J ends lost 5 bases and 6 bases, in that order; junction bases with no gene match: 8. Germline loops: CDR1 SGHDT, CDR2 YYEEEE. CDR3 length equals 15 residues. The CDR3 sequence: CASSRGTGGMDTQYF. The CDR3 DNA is TGTGCCAGCAGTCGAGGGACAGGGGGTATGGATACGCAGTATTTT.

This rearrangement joins TRBV9 to TRBJ2-1; 7 bases map to TRBD2. The V segment lost 0 bases and the J segment 0 bases; nucleotides outside the gene matches: 3. The CDR3 consists of 16 residues. Per the germline V gene, CDR1 is SGDLS and CDR2 is YYNGEE. CDR3 residues: CASSVEGGSSYNEQFF. The CDR3 DNA is TGTGCCAGCAGCGTAGAGGGCGGGAGCTCCTACAATGAGCAGTTCTTC.

This sequence joins TRBV5-6 and TRBJ1-3; D unclear. V lost 0 bases and J lost 0, with 13 bases in between. Germline V lookup: CDR1 SGHDT, CDR2 YYEEEE. This CDR3 region has 17 residues. CDR3 in amino acids: CASSLATRLSSGNTIYF. CDR3 in DNA: TGTGCCAGCAGCTTGGCCACCAGGCTAAGCTCTGGAAACACCATATATTTT. The variable domain in full, completed from reference TRBV5-6 and TRBJ1-3, reads DAGVTQSPTHLIKTRGQQVTLRCSPKSGHDTVSWYQQALGQGPQFIFQYYEEEERQRGNFPDRFSGHQFPNYSSELNVNALLLGDSALYLCASSLATRLSSGNTIYFGEGSWLTVV.

J is TRBJ2-3 and V is TRBV29-1, with D maybe TRBD2 (6 bases). The germline V and J ends were trimmed by 6 bases and 6 bases, with 19 bases remaining between them. Germline V gene lookup returns CDR1 SQVTM and CDR2 ANQGSEA. The CDR3 has 14 residues. CDR3 sequence (DNA): TGCAGCGTCGACGGCGGAGGGCGCGCGGATACGCAGTATTTT. Translated: CSVDGGGRADTQYF.